This T cell receptor beta chain was found in a study of blood T cell repertoires in COVID-19. Trimming removed 5 bases at V and 0 bases at J, with 17 bases between. Germline assignment: CDR1 GTSNPN and CDR2 SVGIG (reference sequence). CDR3 length equals 16 residues. Some clones are missing from TCRdb's copy, which holds only in-frame ones; the method was immunoSEQ multiplex PCR. The data show about 210,000 clones, with approximately 86% seen just once and 0.9% to 0.95% held by the top ten. This TCR was recovered from a man in his fifties or sixties with COVID-19, enrolled during active disease. Sequences were obtained from peripheral blood. The chain uses TRBV30 and TRBJ2-1, with a weak D call TRBD2 (6 bases). The CDR3 loop is CAWAGAGLGSYNEQFF. DNA for the CDR3: TGTGCCTGGGCTGGGGCGGGACTTGGCTCCTACAATGAGCAGTTCTTC.